The rows below give T cell receptor beta chains drawn from one sample of a study of blood T cell repertoires in COVID-19. Data came from immunoSEQ multiplex PCR; TCRdb stores just in-frame clones and leaves some out. Among about 92,000 clones listed, about 70% were seen once. Sample: peripheral blood. Receptor source: a woman aged 55-70 years in a cohort sampled during active or convalescent COVID-19. Both conserved end residues are part of each CDR3. A D gene is named only where the DNA matches it firmly. Not all rows give a size; the values are once, few, many and, for expanded clones, a class.

clone_size d_call j_call v_call cdr3_nt cdr3_aa
. . TRBJ2-5 TRBV28 TGTGCCAGCAGTTTGAGGCGGAGGCCCCAAGAGACCCAGTACTTC CASSLRRRPQETQYF
. TRBD1 TRBJ2-1 TRBV7-9 TGTGCCAGCAGCTTAGACGGGACAGGGGCTTTCAATGAGCAGTTCTTC CASSLDGTGAFNEQFF
. TRBD2 TRBJ2-3 TRBV9 TGTGCCAGCAGCGTAGAACCCGCCACTAGCGGGGGGTCGGATACGCAGTATTTT CASSVEPATSGGSDTQYF
. TRBD1 TRBJ2-7 TRBV7-2 TGTGCCAGCAGCGGAACTTCCGGGACAGGGGGCAAGCAGTACTTC CASSGTSGTGGKQYF
. TRBD1 TRBJ2-1 TRBV7-3 TGTGCCAGCAGCCCCGGACAGGTCCAGAGGGGTGAGCAGTTCTTC CASSPGQVQRGEQFF
. TRBD2 TRBJ2-7 TRBV2 TGTGCCAGCAGGAGGCTAGCGGGGTTCTACGAGCAGTACTTC CASRRLAGFYEQYF
. . TRBJ2-7 TRBV5-1 TGCGCCAGCAGCTTGGGACTAACGAGCTCCTACGAGCAGTACTTC CASSLGLTSSYEQYF
once TRBD1 TRBJ1-3 TRBV5-4 TGTGCCAGCAGCTTGTCGGGTGACAGGGTCTTCGGAAACACCATATATTTT CASSLSGDRVFGNTIYF
. TRBD2 TRBJ2-1 TRBV2 TGTGCCAGCATGAGGACTAGGAGGGATTACAATGAGCAGTTCTTC CASMRTRRDYNEQFF
. . TRBJ2-1 TRBV5-1 TGCGCCAGCAGCTTGGGACGGGGGTTGGGGAATGAGCAGTTCTTC CASSLGRGLGNEQFF
. TRBD1 TRBJ1-3 TRBV28 TGTGCCAGCAGTCTACAGGGGGCGTCTGGAAACACCATATATTTT CASSLQGASGNTIYF
. . TRBJ2-3 TRBV19 TGTGCCAGTAGTATTGACGGGGGTGGCACAGATACGCAGTATTTT CASSIDGGGTDTQYF
. TRBD1 TRBJ1-1 TRBV5-1 TGCGCCAGCAGCGACCCGGGACAGGGAATGAACACTGAAGCTTTCTTT CASSDPGQGMNTEAFF
. TRBD2 TRBJ2-1 TRBV5-1 TGCGCCAGCAGCCCTGGCGGTACTAGCGGCTACAATGAGCAGTTCTTC CASSPGGTSGYNEQFF
. . TRBJ1-5 TRBV20-1 TGCAGTGCTAGTACAGGTAGCAATCAGCCCCAGCATTTT CSASTGSNQPQHF
. . TRBJ1-2 TRBV2 TGTGCCAGCAGTCTAGGGACATACTATGGCTACACCTTC CASSLGTYYGYTF
. TRBD2 TRBJ2-2 TRBV5-5 TGTGCCAGCAGCGCTAGCGGGGGGCCGTACACCGGGGAGCTGTTTTTT CASSASGGPYTGELFF
. . TRBJ2-3 TRBV18 TGTGCCAGCTCACTAGGGACTGCGGAAGATACGCAGTATTTT CASSLGTAEDTQYF
once . TRBJ2-3 TRBV5-1 TGCGCCAGCAGCTTGGGGGAGCGTTGGGATACGCAGTATTTT CASSLGERWDTQYF
. . TRBJ1-1 TRBV7-2 TGTGCCAGCAGCCCAGGCGGGAGGGTTGATGCTGAAGCTTTCTTT CASSPGGRVDAEAFF
. TRBD1 TRBJ2-7 TRBV10-3 TGTGCCATCAGTGACTTTGACAGGGGTAAGAACGAGCAGTACTTC CAISDFDRGKNEQYF
. TRBD2 TRBJ2-4 TRBV6-5 TGTGCCAGCAGCCCGCGGGGGGTAGGCATTCAGTACTTC CASSPRGVGIQYF